This T cell receptor beta chain stems from a study of blood T cell repertoires in COVID-19. The authors' processing: Amplification from reference gene primers served as the basis for estimated nucleated cell counts. Some clones are missing from TCRdb's copy, which holds only in-frame ones; the method was immunoSEQ multiplex PCR. V and J calls and clone size are given by that table; D and trimming were obtained from the DNA. The table records roughly 170,000 clones, about nine tenths of them present only once. This CDR3 comprises 14 residues. V dropped 3 bases and J dropped 5 bases, with 13 bases sitting between them. Germline CDR1 and CDR2: SGHVS and FQNEAQ.

The chain joins TRBV7-8 to TRBJ1-2, with TRBD1 as a possible D gene (6 bases). The origin of this receptor is a man between 65 and 85 years old with active or convalescent COVID-19. The sample comprised peripheral blood. CDR3 nucleotides: TGTGCCAGCAGCTTGGCGGGGGGCGGTTATGGCTACACCTTC. Its protein product is CASSLAGGGYGYTF.